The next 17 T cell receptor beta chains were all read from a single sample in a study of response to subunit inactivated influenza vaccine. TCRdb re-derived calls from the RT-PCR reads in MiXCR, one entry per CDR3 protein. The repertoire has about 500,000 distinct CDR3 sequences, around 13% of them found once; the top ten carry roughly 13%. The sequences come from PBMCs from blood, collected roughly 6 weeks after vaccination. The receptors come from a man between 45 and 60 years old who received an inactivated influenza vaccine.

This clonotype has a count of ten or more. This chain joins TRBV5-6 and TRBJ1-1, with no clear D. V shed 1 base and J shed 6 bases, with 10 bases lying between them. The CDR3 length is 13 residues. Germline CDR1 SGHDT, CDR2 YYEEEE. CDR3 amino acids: CASSLRVSAEAFF. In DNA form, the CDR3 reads TGTGCCAGCAGCTTGAGGGTCTCGGCTGAAGCTTTCTTT.

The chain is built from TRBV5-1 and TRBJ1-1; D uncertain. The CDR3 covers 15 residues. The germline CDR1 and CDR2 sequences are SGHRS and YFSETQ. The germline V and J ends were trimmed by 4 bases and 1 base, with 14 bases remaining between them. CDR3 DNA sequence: TGCGCCAGCAGCCGGGATCACCACAAGAACACTGAAGCTTTCTTT. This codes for CASSRDHHKNTEAFF. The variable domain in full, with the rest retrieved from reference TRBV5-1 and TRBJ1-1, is KAGVTQTPRYLIKTRGQQVTLSCSPISGHRSVSWYQQTPGQGLQFLFEYFSETQRNKGNFPGRFSGRQFSNSRSEMNVSTLELGDSALYLCASSRDHHKNTEAFFGQGTRLTVV.

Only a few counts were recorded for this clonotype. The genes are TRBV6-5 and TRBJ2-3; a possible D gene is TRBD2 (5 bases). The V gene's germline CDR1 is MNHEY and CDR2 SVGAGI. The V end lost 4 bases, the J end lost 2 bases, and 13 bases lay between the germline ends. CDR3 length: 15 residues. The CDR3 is CASSSTLRATDTQYF. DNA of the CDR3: TGTGCCAGCAGTTCAACTTTGAGGGCCACAGATACGCAGTATTTT.

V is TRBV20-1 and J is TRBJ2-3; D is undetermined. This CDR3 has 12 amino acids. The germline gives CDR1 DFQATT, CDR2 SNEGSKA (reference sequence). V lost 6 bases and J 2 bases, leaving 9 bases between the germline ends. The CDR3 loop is CSAPDLTDTQYF. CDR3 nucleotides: TGCAGTGCCCCGGACCTCACAGATACGCAGTATTTT.

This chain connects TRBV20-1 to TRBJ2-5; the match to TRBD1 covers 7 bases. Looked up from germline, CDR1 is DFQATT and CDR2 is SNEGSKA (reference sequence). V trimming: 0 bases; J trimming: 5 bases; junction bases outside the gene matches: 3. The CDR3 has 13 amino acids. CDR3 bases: TGCAGTGCTAGAGACACAGGGGTGGAGACCCAGTACTTC. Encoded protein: CSARDTGVETQYF.

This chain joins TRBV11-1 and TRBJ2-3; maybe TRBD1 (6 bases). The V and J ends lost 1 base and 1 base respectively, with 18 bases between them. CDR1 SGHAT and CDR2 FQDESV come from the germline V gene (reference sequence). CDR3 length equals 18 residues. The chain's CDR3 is CASSLVGSDSSRTDTQYF. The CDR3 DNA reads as TGTGCCAGCAGCTTAGTTGGCTCGGACAGTTCGCGCACAGATACGCAGTATTTT. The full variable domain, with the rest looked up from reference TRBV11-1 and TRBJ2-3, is EAEVAQSPRYKITEKSQAVAFWCDPISGHATLYWYRQILGQGPELLVQFQDESVVDDSQLPKDRFSAERLKGVDSTLKIQPAELGDSAMYLCASSLVGSDSSRTDTQYFGPGTRLTVL.

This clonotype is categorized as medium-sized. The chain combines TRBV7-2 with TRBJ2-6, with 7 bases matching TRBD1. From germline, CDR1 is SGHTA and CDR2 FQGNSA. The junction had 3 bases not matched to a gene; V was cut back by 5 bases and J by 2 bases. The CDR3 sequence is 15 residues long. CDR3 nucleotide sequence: TGTGCCAGCAGCAACAGGGGTGCTGGGGCCAACGTCCTGACTTTC. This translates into CASSNRGAGANVLTF.

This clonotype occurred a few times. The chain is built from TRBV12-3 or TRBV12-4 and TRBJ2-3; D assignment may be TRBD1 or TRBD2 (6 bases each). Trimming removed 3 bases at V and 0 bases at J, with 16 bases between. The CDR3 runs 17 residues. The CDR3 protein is CASSFSPGGGSTDTQYF. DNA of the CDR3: TGTGCCAGCAGTTTCTCTCCCGGAGGGGGAAGCACAGATACGCAGTATTTT.

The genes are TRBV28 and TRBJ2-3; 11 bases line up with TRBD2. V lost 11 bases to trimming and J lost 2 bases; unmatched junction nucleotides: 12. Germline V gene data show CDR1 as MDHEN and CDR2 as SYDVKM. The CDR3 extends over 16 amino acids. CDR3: CAGPSTSGALTDTQYF. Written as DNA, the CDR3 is TGTGCCGGCCCTTCGACTAGCGGGGCCCTCACAGATACGCAGTATTTT.

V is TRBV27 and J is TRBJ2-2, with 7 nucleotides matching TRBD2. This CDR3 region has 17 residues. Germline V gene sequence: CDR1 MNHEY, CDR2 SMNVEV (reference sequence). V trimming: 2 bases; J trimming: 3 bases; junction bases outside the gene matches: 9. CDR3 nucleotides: TGTGCCAGCAGTTTAGGGGGTCCGGGAGGTTACACCGGGGAGCTGTTTTTT. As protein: CASSLGGPGGYTGELFF.

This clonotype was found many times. The CDR3 sequence is CASSGNTGELFF. For the CDR3, the DNA is TGTGCCAGCAGCGGAAACACCGGGGAGCTGTTTTTT. The chain is built from TRBV6-5 and TRBJ2-2, with D unclear. Germline-derived CDR1 and CDR2 are MNHEY and SVGAGI. Trimming removed 6 bases at V and 2 bases at J, with 4 bases between. The CDR3 is made up of 12 amino acids.

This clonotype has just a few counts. DNA for the CDR3: TGTGCCAGCAGTGTTGGGTACAGGGTGAACACTGAAGCTTTCTTT. Translation gives CASSVGYRVNTEAFF. The rearrangement links TRBV28 to TRBJ1-1; D is perhaps TRBD1 (6 bases). V was trimmed by 5 bases and J by 0 bases, leaving 13 bases between them. CDR3 length equals 15 residues. Germline V CDR1 and CDR2: MDHEN, SYDVKM.

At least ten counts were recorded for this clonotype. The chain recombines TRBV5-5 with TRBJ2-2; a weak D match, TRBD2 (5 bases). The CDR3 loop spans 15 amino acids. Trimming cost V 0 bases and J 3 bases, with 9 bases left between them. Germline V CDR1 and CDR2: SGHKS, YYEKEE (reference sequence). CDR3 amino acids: CASSLDRGHTGELFF. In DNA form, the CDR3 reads TGTGCCAGCAGCTTGGATCGGGGTCACACCGGGGAGCTGTTTTTT.

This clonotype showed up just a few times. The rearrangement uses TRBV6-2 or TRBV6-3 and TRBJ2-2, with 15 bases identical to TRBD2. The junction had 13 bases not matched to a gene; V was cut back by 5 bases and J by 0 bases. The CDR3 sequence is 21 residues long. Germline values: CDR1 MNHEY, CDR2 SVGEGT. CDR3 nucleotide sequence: TGTGCCAGCAGTAATGGACTAGCGGGAGGGCTTACGTTCGCGAACACCGGGGAGCTGTTTTTT. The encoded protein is CASSNGLAGGLTFANTGELFF.

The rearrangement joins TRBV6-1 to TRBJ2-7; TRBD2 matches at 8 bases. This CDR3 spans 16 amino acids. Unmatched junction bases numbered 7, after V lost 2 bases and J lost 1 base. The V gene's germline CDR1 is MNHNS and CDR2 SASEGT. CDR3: CASSETVASGSYEQYF. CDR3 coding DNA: TGTGCCAGCAGTGAAACCGTAGCTAGCGGGTCCTACGAGCAGTACTTC.

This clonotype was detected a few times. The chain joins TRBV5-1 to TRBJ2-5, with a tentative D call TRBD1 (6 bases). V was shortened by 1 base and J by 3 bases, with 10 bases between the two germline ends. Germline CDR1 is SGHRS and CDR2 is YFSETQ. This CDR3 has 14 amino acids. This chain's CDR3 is CASSLKGGEETQYF. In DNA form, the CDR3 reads TGCGCCAGCAGCTTGAAAGGGGGAGAAGAGACCCAGTACTTC.

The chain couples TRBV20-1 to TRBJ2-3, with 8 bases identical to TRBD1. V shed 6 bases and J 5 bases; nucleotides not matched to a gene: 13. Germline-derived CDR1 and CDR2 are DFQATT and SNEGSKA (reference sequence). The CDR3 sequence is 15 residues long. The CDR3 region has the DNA TGCAGTGCCACGACAGGACAGGGTACGAGAGATACGCAGTATTTT. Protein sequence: CSATTGQGTRDTQYF.